Described below is a single T cell receptor beta chain sequence and its context. TCRdb recomputed calls from the 5' RACE reads with MiXCR, one row per CDR3 protein. There are a few hundred thousand distinct CDR3 sequences in the sample; approximately 21% occur only once, and 9.5% to 15% lies in the top ten. The CDR3 contains 14 residues. Germline CDR1 is LNHDA and CDR2 is SQIVND (reference sequence). Trimming cost V 6 bases and J 4 bases, with 13 bases left between them. These data come from a study of T-cell memory formation after mild COVID-19. This clonotype was obtained from an adult woman who had mild COVID-19 (a few samples of this study predate the infection). Cell type and time point are not known. Sequencing input: PBMCs or a T cell subset sorted from them (not recorded which). The chain has TRBV19 and TRBJ2-1; a possible D gene is TRBD2 (6 bases). Written as DNA, the CDR3 is TGTGCCAGTAGCCGCCGGGGGAATTACAATGAGCAGTTCTTC. Translating gives CASSRRGNYNEQFF.